The 23 T cell receptor beta chains listed next were all sequenced from one sample in a study of blood T cells in healthy people across ages. The use of a sample-barcoded 5' primer and a J-beta primer mix characterized a second PCR of roughly 6 to 12 cycles. TCRdb reanalysed the 5' RACE reads using MiXCR and keeps one entry per CDR3 protein. The data show around 1,800,000 distinct CDR3 sequences, roughly 43% seen once. The sequenced material came from blood. The receptors were gathered from a human donor in good health.

This rearrangement joins TRBV28 to TRBJ1-2; a weak D match, TRBD1 (5 bases). CDR3 length: 13 amino acids. With 7 bases removed from V and 8 bases from J, the gap between germline ends came to 17 bases. The germline V gene has CDR1 MDHEN and CDR2 SYDVKM. DNA of the CDR3: TGTGCCAGCACTTCCCCGGGGCGGGGAGGCTACACCTTC. The encoded protein is CASTSPGRGGYTF.

This clonotype was recorded many times. The J gene is TRBJ2-4, the V gene TRBV11-2, with a weak D call TRBD1 (6 bases). CDR3 length: 15 amino acids. Trimming took off 4 bases at V and 9 bases at J, with 19 bases between the two ends. From germline, CDR1 is SGHAT and CDR2 FQNNGV. Written as DNA, the CDR3 is TGTGCCAGCAGCTCAACTCTACAGGGTATCGGCATTCAGTACTTC. It is translated as CASSSTLQGIGIQYF.

This chain connects TRBV12-3 or TRBV12-4 to TRBJ1-1, with 8 bases matching TRBD1. The junction had 3 bases not matched to a gene; V was cut back by 5 bases and J by 7 bases. The CDR3 length is 12 residues. As DNA, the CDR3 is TGTGCCAGCAGTGACAGGGGCTTTGAAGCTTTCTTT. It is translated as CASSDRGFEAFF.

The chain has TRBV29-1 and TRBJ1-1, with a tentative D call TRBD1 (5 bases). V lost 1 base and J 7 bases, leaving 13 bases between the germline ends. Per germline, CDR1 SQVTM and CDR2 ANQGSEA. CDR3 length equals 13 residues. The CDR3 reads CSVEVDRYIEAFF. The CDR3 coding sequence is TGCAGCGTTGAAGTTGACAGATACATTGAAGCTTTCTTT.

The rearrangement links TRBV12-3 or TRBV12-4 to TRBJ1-2, with D uncertain. CDR3 length equals 14 residues. Trimming removed 2 bases from V and 7 bases from J, with 14 bases in between. CDR3 coding DNA: TGTGCCAGCAGTTTACTAGGACCGGCCAGTGGCTACACCTTC. Translating it yields CASSLLGPASGYTF.

The chain is built from TRBV28 and TRBJ2-4, with 7 positions matching TRBD2. The germline V gene encodes CDR1 MDHEN and CDR2 SYDVKM. The junction had 3 bases not matched to a gene; V was cut back by 4 bases and J by 0 bases. The CDR3 is made up of 15 amino acids. The CDR3 coding sequence is TGTGCCAGCAGTTGGGGGGGAATAGCCAAAAACATTCAGTACTTC. This sequence encodes CASSWGGIAKNIQYF.

The CDR3 bases are TGCAGTGCTAGAGATCCAGTGGTCTATGGCTACACCTTC. Translation gives CSARDPVVYGYTF. The chain joins TRBV20-1 to TRBJ1-2; D is unresolved. The germline V gene encodes CDR1 DFQATT and CDR2 SNEGSKA (reference sequence). This CDR3 spans 13 amino acids. V lost 0 bases and J 4 bases, leaving 9 bases between the germline ends.

This clonotype was recorded once. This chain connects TRBV4-1 to TRBJ2-7, with unresolved D. Germline values: CDR1 MGHRA, CDR2 YSYEKL. The CDR3 extends over 15 amino acids. Trimming cost V 8 bases and J 3 bases, with 20 bases left between them. The CDR3: CASRPTGVRCYEQYF. DNA of the CDR3: TGCGCCAGCCGTCCGACTGGGGTCCGATGCTACGAGCAGTACTTC.

The chain carries TRBV6-2 or TRBV6-3 and TRBJ2-1; D remains unclear. Looked up from germline, CDR1 is MNHEY and CDR2 is SVGEGT. This CDR3 comprises 15 residues. V gave up 2 bases and J gave up 3 bases, with 11 bases separating them. The CDR3 DNA follows: TGTGCCAGCAGTTACGTTTATGGGATCTACAATGAGCAGTTCTTC. Amino acid sequence: CASSYVYGIYNEQFF.

The V gene is TRBV6-5, the J gene TRBJ1-5, with no clear D. Trimming left V 3 bases short and J 6 bases short, with 9 bases between. CDR1 MNHEY and CDR2 SVGAGI come from the germline V gene. This CDR3 contains 13 residues. CDR3 nucleotide sequence: TGTGCCAGCAGTTATGGAGTGTTTCAGCCCCAGCATTTT. Its protein product is CASSYGVFQPQHF.

A remark on this clonotype: A much larger clone is a single base away; this may be a read error. This CDR3 is missing its conserved last phenylalanine or tryptophan, likely due to a read error. This rearrangement joins TRBV4-3 to TRBJ2-3; D call uncertain. CDR1 and CDR2 (germline): LGHNA, YSLEER. The length of the CDR3 is 14 residues. V was trimmed by 1 base and J by 2 bases, leaving 7 bases between them. The CDR3 nucleotides read TGCGCCAGCAGCCAAGGTAGACCCACAGATACGCAGTATGTT. It specifies CASSQGRPTDTQYV.

This clonotype was recorded a few times. The chain has TRBV4-3 and TRBJ2-7, with TRBD1 identical over 8 bases. Per the germline V gene, CDR1 is LGHNA and CDR2 is YSLEER. The V and J ends lost 1 base and 6 bases, in that order; junction bases with no gene match: 8. This CDR3 region has 15 residues. CDR3 DNA sequence: TGCGCCAGCAGCCAAGCGACAGGGGACCCCCGCGAGCAGTACTTC. Protein sequence: CASSQATGDPREQYF.

The chain couples TRBV3-1 to TRBJ2-4; TRBD1 is a possible D gene (6 bases). Trimming left V 1 base short and J 3 bases short, with 22 bases between. The CDR3 has 19 amino acids. Germline CDR1 reads LGHDT; CDR2 reads YNNKEL (reference sequence). CDR3 sequence reads: CASSQVVDRSPNDKNIQYF. In nucleotides, the CDR3 is TGTGCCAGCAGCCAAGTTGTTGACAGGTCACCGAACGACAAAAACATTCAGTACTTC.

The V call is TRBV12-3 or TRBV12-4, the J call TRBJ2-2; 8 nucleotides align to TRBD1. The CDR3 is made up of 17 amino acids. The V and J ends lost 4 bases and 4 bases, in that order; junction bases with no gene match: 11. The CDR3 sequence: CASSSPDRGVFTGELFF. The CDR3 DNA follows: TGTGCCAGCAGTTCCCCTGACAGGGGAGTTTTCACCGGGGAGCTGTTTTTT.

This chain connects TRBV4-2 to TRBJ2-5; TRBD2 matches 9 bases. V lost 0 bases to trimming and J lost 5 bases; unmatched junction nucleotides: 13. CDR3 length equals 18 residues. Germline-derived CDR1 and CDR2 are LGHNA and YNFKEQ. CDR3 coding DNA: TGTGCCAGCAGCCAAGATTGGGTTCGGCGGGGGGGCCGGGAGACCCAGTACTTC. Residues: CASSQDWVRRGGRETQYF.

A word on this clonotype: One end of the junction does not line up with germline, which may come from a read error. The rearrangement links TRBV2 to TRBJ1-6; D uncertain. Germline CDR1 and CDR2: SNHLY and FYNNEI. This CDR3 region has 11 residues. The CDR3 DNA reads TGTGCCGGCAGCGACGATTCACCCCTCCACTTT. Translated, it gives CAGSDDSPLHF.

A remark on this clonotype: At one of its ends the junction is not consistent with the germline gene, which may arise from a read error. The chain employs TRBV28 and TRBJ1-1; 7 nucleotides agree with TRBD1. The CDR3 loop spans 13 amino acids. Germline V gene lookup returns CDR1 MDHEN and CDR2 SYDVKM. The CDR3 DNA sequence: TGTGCCAACAGTTTATCCAGGGGGTATGAAGCTTTCTTT. Translation: CANSLSRGYEAFF.

This clonotype appeared a few times. This chain connects TRBV7-6 to TRBJ2-1; 11 bases map to TRBD2. Germline loops: CDR1 SGHVS, CDR2 FNYEAQ. J was trimmed by 8 bases and V by 2 bases; bases with no gene match: 14. The CDR3 extends over 18 amino acids. The CDR3 spells CASSLPTSGGPQLDEQFF. In DNA form, the CDR3 reads TGTGCCAGCAGCTTACCAACTAGCGGGGGACCCCAGTTGGATGAGCAGTTCTTC.

This clonotype was counted between two and nine times. This chain connects TRBV28 to TRBJ1-6; D unclear. Trimming shortened V by 3 bases and J by 0 bases, and 6 bases separated the two germline ends. The germline V gene has CDR1 MDHEN and CDR2 SYDVKM. This CDR3 has 15 residues. CDR3 nucleotide sequence: TGTGCCAGCAGTTTCCCCAGCTCCTATAATTCACCCCTCCACTTT. Translation gives CASSFPSSYNSPLHF.

This clonotype was counted a few times. The chain recombines TRBV5-1 with TRBJ2-1, with D unclear. The CDR3 contains 14 residues. Trimming removed 9 bases at V and 0 bases at J, with 13 bases between. Germline CDR1 SGHRS, CDR2 YFSETQ. The CDR3 sequence is CATRSDDSYNEQFF. The CDR3 coding sequence is TGCGCCACCAGATCGGACGACTCCTACAATGAGCAGTTCTTC.

This clonotype was detected only a few times. V gene TRBV29-1 combines with J gene TRBJ2-1; 8 nucleotides align to TRBD2. The closer fit of TRBJ2-7 to the DNA end suggests the J call may be wrong. Germline CDR1 is SQVTM and CDR2 is ANQGSEA. This CDR3 has 15 residues. CDR3 sequence: CSVPRGGSSYNEQYF. As DNA, the CDR3 is TGCAGCGTCCCCCGGGGGGGAAGCTCCTACAATGAGCAGTACTTC.

V is TRBV7-3 and J is TRBJ2-5, with 9 nucleotides matching TRBD1. Matching the DNA end better, TRBJ2-7 makes the J call doubtful. CDR3 length: 16 amino acids. Germline V gives CDR1 SGHTA, CDR2 FQGTGA. CDR3 loop: CASSLFGTGFGYEQYF. As DNA, the CDR3 is TGTGCCAGCAGCTTATTCGGGACAGGGTTTGGTTACGAGCAGTACTTC.

The CDR3 loop is CASSQDNSPPTDTQYF. DNA for the CDR3: TGTGCCAGCAGCCAGGACAATAGTCCTCCCACAGATACGCAGTATTTT. V and J are TRBV3-1 and TRBJ2-3; D is possibly TRBD1 (5 bases). The CDR3 is 16 residues long. The germline CDR1 and CDR2 sequences are LGHDT and YNNKEL (reference sequence). The germline V and J ends were trimmed by 3 bases and 2 bases, with 15 bases remaining between them.